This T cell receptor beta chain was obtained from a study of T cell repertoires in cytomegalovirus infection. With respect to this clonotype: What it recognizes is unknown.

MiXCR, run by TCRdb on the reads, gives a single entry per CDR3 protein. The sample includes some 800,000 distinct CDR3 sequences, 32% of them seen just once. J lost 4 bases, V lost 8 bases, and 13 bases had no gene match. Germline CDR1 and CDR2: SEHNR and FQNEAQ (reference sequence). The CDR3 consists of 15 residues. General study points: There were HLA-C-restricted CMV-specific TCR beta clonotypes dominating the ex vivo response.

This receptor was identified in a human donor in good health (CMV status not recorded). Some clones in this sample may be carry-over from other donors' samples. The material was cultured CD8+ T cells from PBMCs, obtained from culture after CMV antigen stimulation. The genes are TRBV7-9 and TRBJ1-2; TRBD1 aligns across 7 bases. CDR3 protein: CASEGSGTDLYGYTF. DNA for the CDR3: TGTGCCAGCGAGGGCTCTGGGACAGACCTCTATGGCTACACCTTC.